One and the same sample provided the 13 T cell receptor beta chains below, sequenced in a study of T-cell reconstitution after alpha-beta-depleted transplantation in children. The library targeted TCRbeta and was prepared with unique molecular identifiers. TCRdb passed the PCR reads through MiXCR, listing each CDR3 protein once. The data contain 600,000 to 700,000 distinct CDR3 sequences, 16% of them singletons. This specimen consisted of PBMCs from the stem cell graft donor, obtained from the stem cell graft. These receptors all stem from a human donor who donated a stem cell graft to a child with acute myeloid leukemia.

This clonotype showed up many times. The rearrangement joins TRBV12-3 or TRBV12-4 to TRBJ2-1; D is uncertain. The CDR3 is made up of 13 amino acids. V was cut by 4 bases and J by 9 bases, with 13 bases left in between. The CDR3 loop is CASSSRLVGEQFF. The CDR3 DNA reads TGTGCCAGCAGTTCTCGTTTGGTTGGTGAGCAGTTCTTC.

The gene calls are TRBV3-1 and TRBJ2-3; no definite D call. Trimming stripped 3 bases from V and 2 bases from J, with 6 bases between. This CDR3 spans 13 amino acids. Germline assignment: CDR1 LGHDT and CDR2 YNNKEL (reference sequence). DNA of the CDR3: TGTGCCAGCAGCCACTTACTCACAGATACGCAGTATTTT. Its translation is CASSHLLTDTQYF.

This chain joins TRBV7-8 and TRBJ2-5; TRBD2 might be the D (5 bases). Between the trimmed V and J ends, which lost 6 bases and 3 bases, there was a span of 17 bases. Germline V CDR1 and CDR2: SGHVS, FQNEAQ. The CDR3 is made up of 15 amino acids. Written as DNA, the CDR3 is TGTGCCAGCAGTATCACTAGAAGCGGTGAAGAGACCCAGTACTTC. This sequence encodes CASSITRSGEETQYF.

CDR3 DNA sequence: TGTGCCAGCAGCTCCCAGGGGGCGGTGAACACTGAAGCTTTCTTT. Encoded protein: CASSSQGAVNTEAFF. The chain links TRBV14 to TRBJ1-1, with 8 nucleotides matching TRBD1. The CDR3 is 15 residues long. CDR1 SGHDN and CDR2 FVKESK come from the germline V gene. The ends lost 5 bases at V and 0 bases at J; junction bases unmatched: 5.

The chain uses TRBV15 and TRBJ2-7; D is uncertain. The CDR3 is 15 amino acids. The germline V and J ends were trimmed by 0 bases and 0 bases, with 9 bases remaining between them. Germline assignment: CDR1 LNHNV and CDR2 YYDKDF (reference sequence). CDR3: CATSREGMSSYEQYF. In nucleotides, the CDR3 is TGTGCCACCAGCAGAGAAGGCATGAGCTCCTACGAGCAGTACTTC. Looking up the rest from reference TRBV15 and TRBJ2-7 gives the full variable domain: DAMVIQNPRYQVTQFGKPVTLSCSQTLNHNVMYWYQQKSSQAPKLLFHYYDKDFNNEADTPDNFQSRRPNTSFCFLDIRSPGLGDTAMYLCATSREGMSSYEQYFGPGTRLTVT.

To note about this clonotype: Its ends do not fully match the called genes, so a read error is possible. The chain couples TRBV20-1 to TRBJ1-4; D not certain. Germline CDR1 DFQATT, CDR2 SNEGSKA (reference sequence). CDR3 length equals 14 residues. CDR3 DNA: TGCAGTTCTAGCCGGCAGGAGGCGGGGGAAAAACTGTTTTTT. This codes for CSSSRQEAGEKLFF.

This clonotype was counted at least ten times. The rearrangement joins TRBV7-2 to TRBJ1-2, with D uncertain. The CDR3 covers 16 residues. Germline V gene lookup returns CDR1 SGHTA and CDR2 FQGNSA. Trimming cost V 5 bases and J 2 bases, with 18 bases left between them. CDR3 in amino acids: CASSLLTEPLNYGYTF. CDR3 DNA: TGTGCCAGCAGCCTTTTAACCGAGCCCTTAAACTATGGCTACACCTTC.

Many counts were recorded for this clonotype. J is TRBJ2-7 and V is TRBV5-5; 9 nucleotides line up with TRBD2. The V gene end was trimmed by 1 base and the J gene end by 3 bases; junction bases not matched to a gene: 8. The CDR3 has 16 amino acids. Germline V gives CDR1 SGHKS, CDR2 YYEKEE (reference sequence). CDR3 sequence: CASSLRASGVYYEQYV. The CDR3 DNA is TGTGCCAGCAGCTTGAGGGCTAGCGGGGTCTACTACGAGCAGTACGTC.

This rearrangement joins TRBV20-1 to TRBJ2-1; D may be TRBD2 (6 bases). V shed 0 bases and J shed 9 bases, with 21 bases lying between them. CDR3 length: 16 amino acids. Germline V lookup: CDR1 DFQATT, CDR2 SNEGSKA (reference sequence). DNA of the CDR3: TGCAGTGCTAGAGATCCCGGGACTGGCCGGTCGGGTGAGCAGTTCTTC. Amino acids: CSARDPGTGRSGEQFF.

This clonotype was observed at least ten times. A junction boundary mismatches the germline segment, possibly from a read error. The chain couples TRBV29-1 to TRBJ2-2; D is unresolved. Germline assignment: CDR1 SQVTM and CDR2 ANQGSEA. The CDR3 length is 13 residues. The CDR3: CRVGRLGTGELFF. The CDR3 DNA reads TGCAGGGTTGGGCGTCTCGGCACCGGGGAGCTGTTTTTT.

Concerning this clonotype itself: This clone may be a read error of a much larger clone one base away. This chain connects TRBV20-1 to TRBJ2-3; TRBD1 aligns across 12 bases. The germline V gene has CDR1 DFQATT and CDR2 SNEGSKA (reference sequence). This CDR3 spans 17 amino acids. J lost 6 bases, V lost 3 bases, and 13 bases had no gene match. The CDR3 DNA is TGCAGTGCTAGCGATTTCCGGGACAGGGGGCCCGTGGATACGCAGTATTTT. Translation: CSASDFRDRGPVDTQYF.

Only a few counts were recorded for this clonotype. V is TRBV5-1 and J is TRBJ2-7, with TRBD1 identical over 8 bases. The V and J ends lost 6 bases and 2 bases, in that order; junction bases with no gene match: 7. Germline V gene data show CDR1 as SGHRS and CDR2 as YFSETQ. This CDR3 comprises 14 residues. CDR3 sequence: CASTAGQVTYEQYF. As DNA, the CDR3 is TGCGCCAGCACCGCGGGACAGGTCACCTACGAGCAGTACTTC.

The V gene is TRBV23-1, the J gene TRBJ2-7; D ambiguous. TRBV23-1 is classed as an ORF, of uncertain function. The CDR3 is 13 residues long. Trimming removed 2 bases at V and 2 bases at J, with 7 bases between. This CDR3 reads CASSQPTPYEQYF. CDR3 nucleotide sequence: TGCGCCAGCAGTCAACCCACCCCCTACGAGCAGTACTTC.